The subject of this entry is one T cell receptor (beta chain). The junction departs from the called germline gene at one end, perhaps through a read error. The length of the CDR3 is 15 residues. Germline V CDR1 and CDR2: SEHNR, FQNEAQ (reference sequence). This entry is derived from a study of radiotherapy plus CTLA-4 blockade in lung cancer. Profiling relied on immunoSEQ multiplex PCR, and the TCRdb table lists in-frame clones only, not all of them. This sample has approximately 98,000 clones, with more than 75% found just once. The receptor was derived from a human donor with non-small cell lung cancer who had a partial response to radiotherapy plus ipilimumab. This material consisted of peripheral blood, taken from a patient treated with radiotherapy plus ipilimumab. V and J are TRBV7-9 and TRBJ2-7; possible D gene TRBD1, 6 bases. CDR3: CASSPGHQYSSEQYF. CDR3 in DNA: TGTGCCAGCAGCCCGGGACACCAATACTCCTCCGAGCAGTACTTC.